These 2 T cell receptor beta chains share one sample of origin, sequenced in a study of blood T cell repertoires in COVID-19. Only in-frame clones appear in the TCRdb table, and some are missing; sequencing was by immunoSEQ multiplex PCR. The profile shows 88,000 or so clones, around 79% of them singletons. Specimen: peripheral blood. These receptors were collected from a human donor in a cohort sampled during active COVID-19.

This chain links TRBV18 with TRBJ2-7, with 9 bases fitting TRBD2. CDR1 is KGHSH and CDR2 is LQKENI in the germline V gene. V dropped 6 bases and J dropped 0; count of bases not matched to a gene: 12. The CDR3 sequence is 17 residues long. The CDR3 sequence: CASSPSGLAESSYEQYF. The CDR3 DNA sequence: TGTGCCAGCTCCCCTTCGGGACTAGCTGAAAGCTCCTACGAGCAGTACTTC. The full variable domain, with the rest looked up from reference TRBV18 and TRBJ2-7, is NAGVMQNPRHLVRRRGQEARLRCSPMKGHSHVYWYRQLPEEGLKFMVYLQKENIIDESGMPKERFSAEFPKEGPSILRIQQVVRGDSAAYFCASSPSGLAESSYEQYFGPGTRLTVT.

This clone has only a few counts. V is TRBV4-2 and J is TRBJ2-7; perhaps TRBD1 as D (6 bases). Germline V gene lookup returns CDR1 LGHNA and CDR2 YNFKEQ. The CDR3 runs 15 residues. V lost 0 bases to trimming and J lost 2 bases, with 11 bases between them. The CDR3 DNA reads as TGTGCCAGCAGCCAAGATCGAAACAGGGCCTACGAGCAGTACTTC. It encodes CASSQDRNRAYEQYF.